A single sample gave rise to the 5 T cell receptor beta chains below, sequenced in a study of cytomegalovirus exposure and HLA in healthy donors. The assay was immunoSEQ multiplex PCR, and TCRdb's table has in-frame clones only and misses some. The data contain approximately 150,000 clones, around 81% of them singletons. Sequencing was carried out using PBMCs. These receptors came from a man aged 25 to 45 in good health and CMV-seropositive.

This clone was seen just once. The chain links TRBV5-1 to TRBJ2-5, with D hard to call. The length of the CDR3 is 13 residues. Germline lookup yields CDR1 SGHRS and CDR2 YFSETQ. V lost 2 bases and J 5 bases, leaving 10 bases between the germline ends. The CDR3 nucleotides read TGCGCCAGCAGCTTCGGAGATTTGGAGACCCAGTACTTC. It specifies CASSFGDLETQYF.

The V and J genes are TRBV5-4 and TRBJ2-2, with a possible D match to TRBD2 (6 bases). This CDR3 has 15 amino acids. Looked up from germline, CDR1 is SGHNT and CDR2 is YYREEE (reference sequence). The V end was cut by 2 bases, the J end by 1 base, with 9 bases between. The CDR3 here is CASSFGGRNTGELFF. The CDR3, as DNA: TGTGCCAGCAGCTTCGGGGGTAGGAACACCGGGGAGCTGTTTTTT. Drawing the rest from reference TRBV5-4 and TRBJ2-2, the complete variable domain is ETGVTQSPTHLIKTRGQQVTLRCSSQSGHNTVSWYQQALGQGPQFIFQYYREEENGRGNFPPRFSGLQFPNYSSELNVNALELDDSALYLCASSFGGRNTGELFFGEGSRLTVL.

The CDR3 region is CASSAGTGSNQPQHF. In DNA form, the CDR3 reads TGTGCCAGCAGTGCTGGGACAGGGAGCAATCAGCCCCAGCATTTT. This rearrangement joins TRBV27 to TRBJ1-5; TRBD1 agrees at 9 bases. Trimming cost V 5 bases and J 1 base; bases outside gene matches: 3. Germline-derived CDR1 and CDR2 are MNHEY and SMNVEV (reference sequence). The CDR3 sequence is 15 residues long.

The V gene is TRBV5-1, the J gene TRBJ2-5; perhaps TRBD1 as D (6 bases). This CDR3 has 18 residues. The V gene lost 2 bases and the J gene lost 0 bases, with 20 bases spanning the gap. The germline V gene encodes CDR1 SGHRS and CDR2 YFSETQ. The CDR3: CASSFPRDTRWYQETQYF. CDR3 DNA: TGCGCCAGCAGCTTCCCCCGGGACACCCGATGGTACCAAGAGACCCAGTACTTC.

The J gene is TRBJ2-7, the V gene TRBV7-9, with D perhaps TRBD2 (6 bases). V gave up 3 bases and J gave up 0 bases, with 9 bases separating them. Germline CDR1 SEHNR, CDR2 FQNEAQ (reference sequence). This CDR3 has 14 residues. The CDR3 DNA follows: TGTGCCAGCAGCTTTTCGGAGGGCTCCTACGAGCAGTACTTC. It translates to CASSFSEGSYEQYF.